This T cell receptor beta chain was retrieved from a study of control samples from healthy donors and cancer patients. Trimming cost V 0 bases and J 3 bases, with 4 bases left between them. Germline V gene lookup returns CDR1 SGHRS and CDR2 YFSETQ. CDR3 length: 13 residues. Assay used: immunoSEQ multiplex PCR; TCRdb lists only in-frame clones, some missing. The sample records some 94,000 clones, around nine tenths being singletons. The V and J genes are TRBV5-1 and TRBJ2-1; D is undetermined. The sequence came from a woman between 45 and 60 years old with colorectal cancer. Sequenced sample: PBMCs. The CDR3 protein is CASSLGGYNEQFF. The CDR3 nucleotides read TGCGCCAGCAGCTTGGGAGGCTACAATGAGCAGTTCTTC.